The 16 T cell receptor beta chains in this list originate from one sample, sequenced in a study of vaccination effects on CD4 cells after COVID-19. Their antigens are not known. Within the ViraFEST assay, antigen-specific CD4+ T cells underwent expansion with viral peptide pools prior to sequencing. It was after approximately 11 days of culture that CD4+ T cells were isolated. Participants completed two doses of the BNT162b2 or mRNA-1273 vaccine. TCRdb's copy holds only in-frame clones and misses some; the assay was immunoSEQ multiplex PCR. The sample carries 30,000 to 40,000 clones, more than 55% recorded once. This specimen consisted of CD4+ T cells from PBMCs cultured with SARS-CoV-2 spike peptides, obtained after COVID-19 vaccination. Receptors were obtained from a human donor who received a COVID-19 vaccine.

V gene TRBV5-1 combines with J gene TRBJ1-2, with 10 bases matching TRBD1. CDR3 length: 15 amino acids. V trimming: 4 bases; J trimming: 7 bases; junction bases outside the gene matches: 10. CDR1 and CDR2 from the germline V gene are SGHRS and YFSETQ. CDR3 DNA sequence: TGCGCCAGCAGCCCCTCCGGGACAGGGGCTTCTGGCTACACCTTC. Translated, it gives CASSPSGTGASGYTF. The full variable domain, in which reference TRBV5-1 and TRBJ1-2 provide the parts outside the CDR3, is KAGVTQTPRYLIKTRGQQVTLSCSPISGHRSVSWYQQTPGQGLQFLFEYFSETQRNKGNFPGRFSGRQFSNSRSEMNVSTLELGDSALYLCASSPSGTGASGYTFGSGTRLTVV.

The CDR3: CASSEEQGAGDTQYF. The CDR3 nucleotides read TGTGCCAGCAGCGAAGAACAGGGGGCGGGAGATACGCAGTATTTT. The chain couples TRBV7-9 to TRBJ2-3, with 9 positions matching TRBD1. CDR3 size: 15 residues. CDR1 is SEHNR, CDR2 FQNEAQ, per germline (reference sequence). V was clipped by 5 bases and J by 5 bases; unmatched bases: 8.

The V and J genes are TRBV11-2 and TRBJ1-2; D remains unclear. Germline V CDR1 and CDR2: SGHAT, FQNNGV. V shed 6 bases and J shed 8 bases, with 10 bases lying between them. The length of the CDR3 is 11 residues. CDR3 residues: CASSPVGGYTF. The CDR3 DNA follows: TGTGCCAGCAGTCCCGTAGGGGGCTACACCTTC.

The chain joins TRBV27 to TRBJ1-2, with D possibly being TRBD1 (6 bases). CDR3 size: 14 residues. Per germline, CDR1 MNHEY and CDR2 SMNVEV (reference sequence). Trimming cost V 6 bases and J 4 bases, with 15 bases left between them. CDR3 coding DNA: TGTGCCAGCAGACTCTCCGGGGGCAGCTATGGCTACACCTTC. Protein product: CASRLSGGSYGYTF.

This clone was recorded a few times. The CDR3 DNA is TGTGCCAGCAGACAGGGGCGGACCGGGGAGCTGTTTTTT. This encodes CASRQGRTGELFF. V and J are TRBV2 and TRBJ2-2, with TRBD1 identical over 7 bases. Per germline, CDR1 SNHLY and CDR2 FYNNEI. The CDR3 runs 13 residues. V was pared by 6 bases and J by 5 bases, with 3 bases of the junction left unmatched.

V and J are TRBV18 and TRBJ1-2; no definite D call. Germline lookup yields CDR1 KGHSH and CDR2 LQKENI. This CDR3 is built from 13 residues. V lost 2 bases, J lost 6 bases, and 10 bases lay in between. CDR3 DNA sequence: TGTGCCAGCTCACCAAGGGAAGAGGATGGCTACACCTTC. Translation gives CASSPREEDGYTF.

This clone was detected only a few times. The J gene is TRBJ2-2, the V gene TRBV7-8, with a possible D match to TRBD2 (6 bases). Germline assignment: CDR1 SGHVS and CDR2 FQNEAQ. Trimming left V 8 bases short and J 1 base short, with 23 bases between. This CDR3 is built from 18 residues. The CDR3 nucleotides are TGTGCCAGCGGCGAGATTGGGTCTGGCGGGGTGAACACCGGGGAGCTGTTTTTT. Encoded protein: CASGEIGSGGVNTGELFF.

This clone was counted a single time. This rearrangement joins TRBV3-1 (or the pseudogene TRBV3-2) to TRBJ2-7; 8 bases agree with TRBD1. With V trimmed by 6 bases and J by 1 base, 5 bases remained unmatched. The CDR3 covers 14 residues. CDR1 is LGHDT and CDR2 is YNNKEL in the germline V gene (reference sequence). This CDR3 is CASRRQGRSYEQYF. Here the CDR3 DNA reads TGTGCCAGCAGACGACAGGGGCGATCCTACGAGCAGTACTTC.

The chain is built from TRBV6-5 and TRBJ1-2; 9 bases map to TRBD1. V trimming: 6 bases; J trimming: 2 bases; junction bases outside the gene matches: 7. CDR3 length: 15 residues. Germline-derived CDR1 and CDR2 are MNHEY and SVGAGI. CDR3 DNA: TGTGCCAGCAGGAGTCCGACAGGGGGAAACTATGGCTACACCTTC. It translates to CASRSPTGGNYGYTF.

This chain uses TRBV7-9 with TRBJ1-1, with a possible D match to TRBD1 (5 bases). Germline CDR1 SEHNR, CDR2 FQNEAQ (reference sequence). The CDR3 length is 14 residues. V was pared by 4 bases and J by 1 base, with 10 bases between. The CDR3 nucleotides read TGTGCCAGCAGCTCGGGACGGCAGAACACTGAAGCTTTCTTT. It translates to CASSSGRQNTEAFF.

The rearrangement links TRBV18 to TRBJ2-6; possibly TRBD2 for D (6 bases). Trimming pared 3 bases from V and 0 bases from J, leaving 18 bases between. The CDR3 sequence is 19 residues long. In germline, CDR1 is KGHSH, CDR2 LQKENI. The CDR3 here is CASSPQHVGGTSGANVLTF. The CDR3 DNA reads TGTGCCAGCTCACCCCAACATGTGGGGGGAACCTCTGGGGCCAACGTCCTGACTTTC.

J is TRBJ2-7 and V is TRBV10-3, with 9 bases lining up with TRBD1. Germline V gene sequence: CDR1 ENHRY, CDR2 SYGVKD. Germline trimming cut 6 bases from V and 5 bases from J; bases unmatched to any gene: 11. There are 15 residues in the CDR3. CDR3 in amino acids: CAIRSTGQGVNEQYF. The CDR3 bases are TGTGCCATCAGGTCCACGGGACAGGGAGTAAACGAGCAGTACTTC.

The chain is built from TRBV7-9 and TRBJ1-4, with 7 bases matching TRBD1. V shed 2 bases and J 11 bases; nucleotides not matched to a gene: 14. This CDR3 is 16 amino acids long. Looked up from germline, CDR1 is SEHNR and CDR2 is FQNEAQ (reference sequence). The CDR3 DNA sequence: TGTGCCAGCAGCTTATATAGGGGGCGTCCGAGTGGGAAACTGTTTTTT. As protein: CASSLYRGRPSGKLFF.

This chain connects TRBV20-1 to TRBJ2-1; D may be TRBD1 (6 bases). This CDR3 has 10 residues. Trimming removed 6 bases at V and 10 bases at J, with 10 bases between. From germline, CDR1 is DFQATT and CDR2 SNEGSKA (reference sequence). The CDR3 protein is CSARGLEQFF. CDR3 in DNA: TGCAGTGCCAGGGGTTTGGAGCAGTTCTTC.

The rearrangement links TRBV10-1 to TRBJ2-7, with D unclear. V was clipped by 0 bases and J by 0 bases, with 9 bases between them. Germline lookup yields CDR1 WNHNN and CDR2 SYGVQD (reference sequence). The CDR3 is 15 residues long. CDR3 DNA sequence: TGCGCCAGCAGTGAGTCCCCAGCAGGCTCCTACGAGCAGTACTTC. Translation gives CASSESPAGSYEQYF.

This clone has just a few counts. This chain joins TRBV6-1 and TRBJ2-7; the D gene could be TRBD1 or TRBD2 (5 bases each). V lost 2 bases to trimming and J lost 1 base, with 12 bases between them. Germline CDR1 reads MNHNS; CDR2 reads SASEGT. The CDR3 totals 15 residues. DNA for the CDR3: TGTGCCAGCAGTGAACACGGGGCGCAGTCCTACGAGCAGTACTTC. It is translated as CASSEHGAQSYEQYF.